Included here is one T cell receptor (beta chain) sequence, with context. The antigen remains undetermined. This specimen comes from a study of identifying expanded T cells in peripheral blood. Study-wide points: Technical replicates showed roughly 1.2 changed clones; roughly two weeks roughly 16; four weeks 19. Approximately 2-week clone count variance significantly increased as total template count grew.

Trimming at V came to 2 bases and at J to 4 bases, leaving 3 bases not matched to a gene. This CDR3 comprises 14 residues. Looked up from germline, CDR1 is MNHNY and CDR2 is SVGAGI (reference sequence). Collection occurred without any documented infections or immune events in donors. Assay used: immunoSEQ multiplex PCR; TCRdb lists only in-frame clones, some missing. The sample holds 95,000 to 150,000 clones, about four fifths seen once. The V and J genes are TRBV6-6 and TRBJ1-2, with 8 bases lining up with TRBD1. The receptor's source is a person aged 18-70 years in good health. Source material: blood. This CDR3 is CASSYPGQAYGYTF. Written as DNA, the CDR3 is TGTGCCAGCAGTTACCCGGGACAGGCCTATGGCTACACCTTC.